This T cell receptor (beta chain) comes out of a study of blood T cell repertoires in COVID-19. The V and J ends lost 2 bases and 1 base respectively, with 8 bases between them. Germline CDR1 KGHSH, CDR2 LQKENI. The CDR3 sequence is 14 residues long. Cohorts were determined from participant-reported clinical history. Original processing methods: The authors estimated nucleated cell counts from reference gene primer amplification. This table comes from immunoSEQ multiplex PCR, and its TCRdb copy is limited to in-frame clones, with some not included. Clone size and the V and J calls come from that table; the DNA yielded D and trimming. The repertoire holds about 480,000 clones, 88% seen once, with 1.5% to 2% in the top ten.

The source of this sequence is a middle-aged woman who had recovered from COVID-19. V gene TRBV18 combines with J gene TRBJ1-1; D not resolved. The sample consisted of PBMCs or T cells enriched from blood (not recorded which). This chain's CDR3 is CASSPSGENTEAFF. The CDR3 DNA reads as TGTGCCAGCTCACCATCCGGAGAGAACACTGAAGCTTTCTTT.